One and the same sample provided the 32 T cell receptor beta chains below, sequenced in a study of OX40 agonist ivuxolimab in advanced cancers. The protocol was immunoSEQ multiplex PCR, while the TCRdb copy is restricted to in-frame clones and leaves out a portion. There are 35,000 to 45,000 clones in the sample; about 74% occur only once, and approximately 12% lies in the top ten. The specimen was CD4+ or CD8+ T cells sorted from blood, collected in a trial of the OX40 agonist ivuxolimab. The source is an adult with an advanced solid tumor such as melanoma, head and neck, liver or kidney cancer.

The rearrangement uses TRBV19 and TRBJ2-5, with D unresolved. Trimming took 4 bases from V and 5 from J, leaving 20 bases between them. The CDR3 runs to 16 residues. CDR1 and CDR2 from the germline V gene are LNHDA and SQIVND (reference sequence). In DNA, the CDR3 is TGTGCCAGTAGTACGGCAGGCAGTTTTTCTTCGGAGACCCAGTACTTC. Protein: CASSTAGSFSSETQYF.

V and J are TRBV7-3 and TRBJ2-6, with 7 nucleotides matching TRBD1. Germline CDR1 reads SGHTA; CDR2 reads FQGTGA. V lost 5 bases, J lost 2 bases, and 3 bases stayed unmatched. The CDR3 is 15 amino acids. The CDR3 here is CASSRGTAGANVLTF. The DNA for the CDR3 is TGTGCCAGCAGCCGTGGGACAGCTGGGGCCAACGTCCTGACTTTC. Full variable domain (remainder filled in from reference TRBV7-3 and TRBJ2-6): GAGVSQTPSNKVTEKGKYVELRCDPISGHTALYWYRQSLGQGPEFLIYFQGTGAADDSGLPNDRFFAVRPEGSVSTLKIQRTERGDSAVYLCASSRGTAGANVLTFGAGSRLTVL.

This sequence joins TRBV7-9 and TRBJ2-3; D may correspond to TRBD1 or TRBD2 (5 bases each). Trimming pared 5 bases from V and 1 base from J, leaving 13 bases between. Germline V gene sequence: CDR1 SEHNR, CDR2 FQNEAQ (reference sequence). The CDR3 extends over 15 amino acids. This CDR3 is CASSALEGRTDTQYF. The CDR3 DNA follows: TGTGCCAGCAGCGCCCTTGAGGGGCGCACAGATACGCAGTATTTT.

V usage is TRBV9 and J usage is TRBJ2-3; 8 positions agree with TRBD2. The V gene's germline CDR1 is SGDLS and CDR2 YYNGEE. V trimming: 0 bases; J trimming: 2 bases; junction bases outside the gene matches: 5. This CDR3 spans 16 amino acids. The CDR3 region is CASSVAAGVLTDTQYF. The CDR3 nucleotides are TGTGCCAGCAGCGTAGCAGCGGGAGTTCTCACAGATACGCAGTATTTT.

This rearrangement joins TRBV5-3 to TRBJ1-2; D not certain. TRBV5-3 is an ORF; its function is uncertain. V lost 5 bases to trimming and J lost 0 bases, with 17 bases between them. The length of the CDR3 is 16 residues. The CDR3 nucleotides read TGTGCCAGAAGTAGGGCCCGGGGAGAAGCTAACTATGGCTACACCTTC. It yields the protein CARSRARGEANYGYTF.

The chain joins TRBV5-4 to TRBJ1-2, with no clear D. Germline V lookup: CDR1 SGHNT, CDR2 YYREEE (reference sequence). V lost 0 bases and J lost 1, with 4 bases in between. The CDR3 runs 13 residues. Here the CDR3 DNA reads TGTGCCAGCAGCTTGGCAGATAACTATGGCTACACCTTC. It translates to CASSLADNYGYTF.

The chain recombines TRBV18 with TRBJ1-3; TRBD1 matches at 7 bases. Germline-derived CDR1 and CDR2 are KGHSH and LQKENI. This CDR3 contains 15 residues. J lost 4 bases, V lost 2 bases, and 5 bases had no gene match. Here the CDR3 DNA reads TGTGCCAGCTCACCAACGACAGGGCTCGGAAACACCATATATTTT. Its protein product is CASSPTTGLGNTIYF.

V is TRBV9 and J is TRBJ2-1, with D tentatively TRBD2 (6 bases). Trimming left V 2 bases short and J 4 bases short, with 13 bases between. Looked up from germline, CDR1 is SGDLS and CDR2 is YYNGEE. The CDR3 spans 15 residues. CDR3 coding DNA: TGTGCCAGCAGCGTCGGGACTGACTCATACAATGAGCAGTTCTTC. This encodes CASSVGTDSYNEQFF.

This chain links TRBV6-5 with TRBJ2-7, with D uncertain. CDR3 length: 13 amino acids. Germline V gene data show CDR1 as MNHEY and CDR2 as SVGAGI. Trimming cost V 6 bases and J 1 base, with 10 bases left between them. The DNA for the CDR3 is TGTGCCAGCAGCCCCGCCCAGTCCTACGAGCAGTACTTC. It specifies CASSPAQSYEQYF.

The chain links TRBV5-1 to TRBJ2-1, with D possibly being TRBD1 (6 bases). V lost 3 bases and J lost 3, with 13 bases in between. CDR3 length: 15 amino acids. Germline values: CDR1 SGHRS, CDR2 YFSETQ. In nucleotides, the CDR3 is TGCGCCAGCAGCTCCCGACAGGCGATCTACAATGAGCAGTTCTTC. Amino acid sequence: CASSSRQAIYNEQFF.

The chain employs TRBV7-2 and TRBJ1-1, with D possibly being TRBD1 (6 bases). CDR1 and CDR2 (germline): SGHTA, FQGNSA. Trimming removed 10 bases from V and 1 base from J, with 16 bases in between. This CDR3 is 14 amino acids long. CDR3 coding DNA: TGTGCCACCGCTTGGGGGGGGCCGAACACTGAAGCTTTCTTT. Encoded protein: CATAWGGPNTEAFF.

This clone qualifies as medium-sized (0.01 to 0.1%). The chain joins TRBV10-3 to TRBJ1-2; maybe TRBD1 (6 bases). V lost 6 bases and J 6 bases, leaving 14 bases between the germline ends. Germline V CDR1 and CDR2: ENHRY, SYGVKD. The CDR3 runs to 13 residues. The CDR3 spells CAISGSGGDGYTF. As DNA, the CDR3 is TGTGCCATCAGCGGTTCGGGGGGCGATGGCTACACCTTC.

The V gene is TRBV28, the J gene TRBJ1-3, with a possible D match to TRBD1 (6 bases). Trimming shortened V by 3 bases and J by 4 bases, and 13 bases separated the two germline ends. The germline CDR1 and CDR2 sequences are MDHEN and SYDVKM. CDR3 length equals 15 residues. CDR3 DNA: TGTGCCAGCAGTTTTACGGGGGGCACGGGAAACACCATATATTTT. Protein sequence: CASSFTGGTGNTIYF.

The chain carries TRBV6-5 and TRBJ1-2; D remains unclear. Trimming stripped 4 bases from V and 0 bases from J, with 12 bases between. The CDR3 covers 15 residues. Germline values: CDR1 MNHEY, CDR2 SVGAGI. CDR3: CASSSAGGANYGYTF. In nucleotides, the CDR3 is TGTGCCAGCAGTTCCGCCGGCGGGGCTAACTATGGCTACACCTTC.

This chain connects TRBV7-8 to TRBJ1-4; D unresolved. This CDR3 comprises 15 residues. Trimming pared 5 bases from V and 8 bases from J, leaving 18 bases between. Looked up from germline, CDR1 is SGHVS and CDR2 is FQNEAQ. The DNA of the CDR3 is TGTGCCAGCAGCCGACCGGGCCCTAGGGCCGAAAAACTGTTTTTT. Translating it yields CASSRPGPRAEKLFF. Together with reference TRBV7-8 and TRBJ1-4, the CDR3 gives the full variable domain: GAGVSQSPRYKVAKRGQDVALRCDPISGHVSLFWYQQALGQGPEFLTYFQNEAQLDKSGLPSDRFFAERPEGSVSTLKIQRTQQEDSAVYLCASSRPGPRAEKLFFGSGTQLSVL.

V usage is TRBV19 and J usage is TRBJ2-1; 13 bases fit TRBD2. J was trimmed by 3 bases and V by 5 bases; bases with no gene match: 10. Germline CDR1 reads LNHDA; CDR2 reads SQIVND (reference sequence). This CDR3 comprises 18 residues. The CDR3 DNA sequence: TGTGCCAGTAGTTCTAGGACTAGCGGGAGCCGGAGCTACAATGAGCAGTTCTTC. Its translation is CASSSRTSGSRSYNEQFF.

In DNA, the CDR3 is TGTGCCAGCTCAACACGGGACATCTCTAGCACAGATACGCAGTATTTT. The encoded protein is CASSTRDISSTDTQYF. This chain connects TRBV2 to TRBJ2-3, with a tentative D call TRBD1 (6 bases). The CDR3 is made up of 16 amino acids. Germline V gene lookup returns CDR1 SNHLY and CDR2 FYNNEI. Trimming took off 8 bases at V and 0 bases at J, with 18 bases between the two ends.

This clone was observed once. The chain carries TRBV2 and TRBJ1-4, with TRBD1 matching over 9 bases. Trimming took 6 bases from V and 5 from J; bases not matched to a gene: 4. The V gene's germline CDR1 is SNHLY and CDR2 FYNNEI. The CDR3 sequence is 14 residues long. CDR3 DNA: TGTGCCAGCAGCACCGGGACAGGGAATGAAAAACTGTTTTTT. As protein: CASSTGTGNEKLFF. Drawing the rest from reference TRBV2 and TRBJ1-4, the complete variable domain is EPEVTQTPSHQVTQMGQEVILRCVPISNHLYFYWYRQILGQKVEFLVSFYNNEISEKSEIFDDQFSVERPDGSNFTLKIRSTKLEDSAMYFCASSTGTGNEKLFFGSGTQLSVL.

The genes are TRBV18 and TRBJ2-3; D tentatively reads TRBD1 or TRBD2 (5 bases each). Germline V CDR1 and CDR2: KGHSH, LQKENI. The CDR3 covers 18 residues. Trimming stripped 0 bases from V and 0 bases from J, with 16 bases between. The CDR3 nucleotides read TGTGCCAGCTCACCACCGGGGGTGACCCCCGGTAGCACAGATACGCAGTATTTT. This translates into CASSPPGVTPGSTDTQYF.

This chain joins TRBV28 and TRBJ2-1; the D is unclear. Per the germline V gene, CDR1 is MDHEN and CDR2 is SYDVKM. The CDR3 is 15 amino acids. V gave up 7 bases and J gave up 0 bases, with 13 bases separating them. CDR3 bases: TGTGCCAGCACCAGTGGCGGAAGCTCCTACAATGAGCAGTTCTTC. It specifies CASTSGGSSYNEQFF.

The chain's CDR3 is CASSPTGNTEAFF. In nucleotides, the CDR3 is TGTGCCAGCAGTCCGACGGGGAACACTGAAGCTTTCTTT. This rearrangement joins TRBV6-6 to TRBJ1-1; no definite D call. V lost 5 bases, J lost 1 base, and 8 bases lay in between. The CDR3 spans 13 residues. From germline, CDR1 is MNHNY and CDR2 SVGAGI (reference sequence).

The V and J genes are TRBV4-1 and TRBJ2-4; D is possibly TRBD2 (5 bases). The V gene lost 0 bases and the J gene lost 8 bases, with 14 bases spanning the gap. The length of the CDR3 is 15 residues. Germline V gene data show CDR1 as MGHRA and CDR2 as YSYEKL. Here the CDR3 DNA reads TGCGCCAGCAGCCAAGACCGGGCTAGCCGAGACATTCAGTACTTC. Protein sequence: CASSQDRASRDIQYF.

Comments on this clone: This specimen includes other DNA sequences encoding the same CDR3. This chain uses TRBV27 with TRBJ2-7; D is perhaps TRBD2 (6 bases). V gave up 2 bases and J gave up 10 bases, with 21 bases separating them. In germline, CDR1 is MNHEY, CDR2 SMNVEV (reference sequence). CDR3 size: 15 residues. The CDR3 is CASSLRDWSSSEQYF. CDR3 in DNA: TGTGCCAGCAGTTTACGGGACTGGTCGAGCAGCGAACAGTACTTC.

This rearrangement joins TRBV10-3 to TRBJ1-2, with 9 bases lining up with TRBD1. Germline V lookup: CDR1 ENHRY, CDR2 SYGVKD. CDR3 size: 14 residues. V lost 3 bases to trimming and J lost 4 bases; unmatched junction nucleotides: 3. Here the CDR3 reads CAISDDRGIYGYTF. As DNA, the CDR3 is TGTGCCATCAGTGATGACAGGGGGATCTATGGCTACACCTTC.

The J gene is TRBJ2-2, the V gene TRBV5-4; D is perhaps TRBD1 or TRBD2 (6 bases each). V lost 0 bases and J 6 bases, leaving 15 bases between the germline ends. The CDR3 has 16 amino acids. The V gene's germline CDR1 is SGHNT and CDR2 YYREEE (reference sequence). CDR3 sequence (DNA): TGTGCCAGCAGCTTGGCTGGGGGGCGAGTAGCCGGGGAGCTGTTTTTT. As protein: CASSLAGGRVAGELFF.

This chain links TRBV19 with TRBJ2-7, with TRBD1 identical over 8 bases. This CDR3 contains 15 residues. V lost 3 bases and J lost 2; bases outside the gene matches: 6. Per germline, CDR1 LNHDA and CDR2 SQIVND (reference sequence). The CDR3 is CASSMGQVPTYEQYF. CDR3 sequence (DNA): TGTGCCAGTAGTATGGGACAGGTACCTACCTACGAGCAGTACTTC.

The chain carries TRBV7-2 and TRBJ2-3; D unresolved. In germline, CDR1 is SGHTA, CDR2 FQGNSA. V was cut by 1 base and J by 6 bases, with 2 bases left in between. The CDR3 totals 11 residues. CDR3: CASSLVDTQYF. CDR3 DNA: TGTGCCAGCAGCTTAGTTGATACGCAGTATTTT.

This rearrangement joins TRBV6-6 to TRBJ2-7; D might be TRBD2 (6 bases). The CDR3 sequence is 12 residues long. CDR1 is MNHNY and CDR2 is SVGAGI in the germline V gene (reference sequence). The ends were cut back, 5 bases at V and 4 bases at J, with 9 bases in the middle. The CDR3 DNA is TGTGCCAGCAGTCAGGGACTTTACGAGCAGTACTTC. This sequence encodes CASSQGLYEQYF.

The genes are TRBV7-9 and TRBJ1-6, with D possibly being TRBD1 (6 bases). The CDR3 consists of 14 residues. Germline loops: CDR1 SEHNR, CDR2 FQNEAQ (reference sequence). Trimming left V 1 base short and J 9 bases short, with 10 bases between. The CDR3 DNA sequence: TGTGCCAGCAGCTTAGAGCAGGGGAGTTCACCCCTCCACTTT. Residues: CASSLEQGSSPLHF. Drawing the rest from reference TRBV7-9 and TRBJ1-6, the complete variable domain is DTGVSQNPRHKITKRGQNVTFRCDPISEHNRLYWYRQTLGQGPEFLTYFQNEAQLEKSRLLSDRFSAERPKGSFSTLEIQRTEQGDSAMYLCASSLEQGSSPLHFGNGTRLTVT.

This chain links TRBV28 with TRBJ2-7; tentatively, D is TRBD1 (6 bases). V lost 5 bases to trimming and J lost 2 bases, with 10 bases between them. This CDR3 is 13 amino acids long. The germline V gene encodes CDR1 MDHEN and CDR2 SYDVKM. CDR3 loop: CASSPGTPYEQYF. CDR3 in DNA: TGTGCCAGCAGTCCCGGGACACCCTACGAGCAGTACTTC.

The V and J genes are TRBV28 and TRBJ1-5; D gene uncertain. The CDR3 runs to 15 residues. With 4 bases removed from V and 2 bases from J, the gap between germline ends came to 12 bases. The V gene's germline CDR1 is MDHEN and CDR2 SYDVKM. The CDR3 DNA follows: TGTGCCAGCAGTTCGCCCTTAAGTGGCAATCAGCCCCAGCATTTT. Protein: CASSSPLSGNQPQHF. The whole variable domain, filled in from reference TRBV28 and TRBJ1-5, reads DVKVTQSSRYLVKRTGEKVFLECVQDMDHENMFWYRQDPGLGLRLIYFSYDVKMKEKGDIPEGYSVSREKKERFSLILESASTNQTSMYLCASSSPLSGNQPQHFGDGTRLSIL.

This clone was observed a few times. The rearrangement links TRBV28 to TRBJ2-2; TRBD1 aligns across 7 bases. Looked up from germline, CDR1 is MDHEN and CDR2 is SYDVKM. V was pared by 3 bases and J by 7 bases, with 5 bases of the junction left unmatched. The CDR3 is 14 residues long. CDR3 in amino acids: CASSFTGVGGELFF. CDR3 DNA: TGTGCCAGCAGTTTCACAGGGGTGGGCGGGGAGCTGTTTTTT.